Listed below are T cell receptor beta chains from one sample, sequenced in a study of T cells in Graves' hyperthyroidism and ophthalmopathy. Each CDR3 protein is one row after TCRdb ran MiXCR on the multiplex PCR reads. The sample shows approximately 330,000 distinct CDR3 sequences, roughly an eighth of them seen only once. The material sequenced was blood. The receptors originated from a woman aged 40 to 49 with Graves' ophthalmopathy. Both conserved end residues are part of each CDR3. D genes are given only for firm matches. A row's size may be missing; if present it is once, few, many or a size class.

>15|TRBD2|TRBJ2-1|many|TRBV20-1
CSAAPGLAGWDEQFF
TGCAGTGCAGCTCCGGGACTAGCGGGATGGGATGAGCAGTTCTTC
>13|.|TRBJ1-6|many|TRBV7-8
CASSGIRFSPLHF
TGTGCCAGCAGCGGGATTCGGTTTTCACCCCTCCACTTT
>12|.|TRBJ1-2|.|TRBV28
CASNLGRDGYTF
TGTGCCAGCAACCTCGGGAGGGATGGCTACACCTTC
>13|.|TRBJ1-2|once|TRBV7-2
CASSLCTYYGYTF
TGTGCCAGCAGCTTATGCACGTACTATGGCTACACCTTC
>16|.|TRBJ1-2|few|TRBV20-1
CSAALRTQGTNYGYTF
TGCAGTGCTGCTCTTCGGACCCAGGGCACTAACTATGGCTACACCTTC
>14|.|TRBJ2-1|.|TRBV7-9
CASSLTISYNEQFF
TGTGCCAGCAGCCTAACCATCTCCTACAATGAGCAGTTCTTC
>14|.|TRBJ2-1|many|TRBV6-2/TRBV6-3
CASSLPPNIGEQFF
TGTGCCAGCAGTCTCCCGCCGAATATTGGTGAGCAGTTCTTC
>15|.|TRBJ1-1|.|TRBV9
CANSPTSGVNTEAFF
TGTGCCAACAGCCCGACGTCCGGGGTGAACACTGAAGCTTTCTTT
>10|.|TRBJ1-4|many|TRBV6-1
CASKREKLFF
TGTGCCAGCAAACGAGAAAAACTGTTTTTT
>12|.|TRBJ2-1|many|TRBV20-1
CSARGLRNEQFF
TGCAGTGCTAGAGGGCTACGAAATGAGCAGTTCTTC
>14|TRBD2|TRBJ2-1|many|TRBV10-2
CASSGGSTYNEQFF
TGCGCCAGCAGCGGGGGGTCCACCTACAATGAGCAGTTCTTC
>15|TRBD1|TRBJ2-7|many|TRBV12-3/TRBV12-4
CASSPPDRGQYEQYF
TGTGCCAGCAGTCCACCGGACAGGGGGCAGTACGAGCAGTACTTC
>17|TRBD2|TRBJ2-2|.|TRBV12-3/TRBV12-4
CASSLTLAGLNTGELFF
TGTGCCAGCAGTTTGACCTTAGCGGGTCTCAACACCGGGGAGCTGTTTTTT
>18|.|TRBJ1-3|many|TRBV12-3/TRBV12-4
CASSFRGNTVNSGNTIYF
TGTGCCAGCAGTTTTAGGGGGAACACCGTCAATTCTGGAAACACCATATATTTT
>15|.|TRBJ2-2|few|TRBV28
CASKALPIYTGELFF
TGTGCCAGCAAGGCGCTTCCTATATACACCGGGGAGCTGTTTTTT
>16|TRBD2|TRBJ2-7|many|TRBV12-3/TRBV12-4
CASSLSRSGINYEQYF
TGTGCCAGCAGTTTAAGCAGGAGCGGGATCAACTACGAGCAGTACTTC
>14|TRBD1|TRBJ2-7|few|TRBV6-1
CASSPNRGLYEQYF
TGTGCCAGCAGTCCCAACAGGGGTCTCTACGAGCAGTACTTC
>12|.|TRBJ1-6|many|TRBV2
CASSEATSPLHF
TGTGCCAGCAGTGAAGCGACGTCACCCCTCCACTTT
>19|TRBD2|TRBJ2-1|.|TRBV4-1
CASSQNSGTSGRAANEQFF
TGCGCCAGCAGCCAAAATTCCGGGACTAGCGGGAGGGCCGCAAATGAGCAGTTCTTC
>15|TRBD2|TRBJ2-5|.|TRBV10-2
CASGTSGGNQETQYF
TGCGCCAGCGGCACTAGCGGGGGAAACCAAGAGACCCAGTACTTC
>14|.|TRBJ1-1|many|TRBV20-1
CSASPGTFMAEAFF
TGCAGTGCTAGTCCCGGGACATTCATGGCTGAAGCTTTCTTT
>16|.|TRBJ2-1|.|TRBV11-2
CASSQDPLFRFNEQFF
TGTGCCAGCAGCCAAGACCCGTTATTTAGGTTCAATGAGCAGTTCTTC
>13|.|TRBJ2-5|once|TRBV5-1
CASSGKEEETQYF
TGCGCCAGCAGCGGGAAGGAGGAAGAGACCCAGTACTTC
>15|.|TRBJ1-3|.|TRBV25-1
CASSEGGRSGNTIYF
TGTGCCAGCAGTGAAGGCGGGCGCTCTGGAAACACCATATATTTT
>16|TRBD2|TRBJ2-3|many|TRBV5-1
CASSLKPGGYTDTQYF
TGCGCCAGCAGCTTGAAGCCGGGGGGTTACACAGATACGCAGTATTTT
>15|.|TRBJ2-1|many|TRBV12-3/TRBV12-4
CASSPPLGSKYEQFF
TGTGCCAGCAGTCCCCCCTTGGGTAGTAAATATGAGCAGTTCTTC
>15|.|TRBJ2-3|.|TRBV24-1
CATSDGQSFTDTQYF
TGTGCCACCAGTGATGGGCAGAGTTTCACAGATACGCAGTATTTT
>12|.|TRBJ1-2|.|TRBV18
CASSPMDYGYTF
TGTGCCAGCTCACCAATGGACTATGGCTACACCTTC
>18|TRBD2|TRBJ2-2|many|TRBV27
CASTKRTSGRANTGELFF
TGTGCCAGCACCAAGAGGACTAGCGGGAGGGCGAACACCGGGGAGCTGTTTTTT
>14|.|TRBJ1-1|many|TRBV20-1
CSARDFGLNTEAFF
TGCAGTGCTAGAGACTTTGGGTTGAACACTGAAGCTTTCTTT
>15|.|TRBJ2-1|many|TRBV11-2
CASSLVRQGGGEQFF
TGTGCCAGCAGCTTAGTAAGGCAGGGGGGAGGTGAGCAGTTCTTC
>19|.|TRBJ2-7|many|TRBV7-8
CASSLGRNIGDRSSYEQYF
TGTGCCAGCAGCTTAGGCAGGAATATTGGGGACCGCTCTTCCTACGAGCAGTACTTC
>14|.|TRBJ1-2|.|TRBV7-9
CASSLGSGTYGYTF
TGTGCCAGCAGCTTAGGGTCAGGAACCTATGGCTACACCTTC
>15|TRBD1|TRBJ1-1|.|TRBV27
CASSSGQGATTEALF
TGTGCCAGCAGTTCCGGACAGGGTGCAACCACTGAAGCTCTCTTT
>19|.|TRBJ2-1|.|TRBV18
CASSPKFQTGTDDDDEQFF
TGTGCCAGCTCACCAAAATTCCAAACCGGGACGGATGACGACGATGAGCAGTTCTTC
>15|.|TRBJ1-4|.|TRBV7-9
CASSPSRGRNEKLFF
TGTGCCAGCAGCCCAAGTAGGGGTCGAAATGAAAAACTGTTTTTT
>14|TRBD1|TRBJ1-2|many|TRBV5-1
CASSLDRVNYGYTF
TGCGCCAGCAGCCTCGACAGGGTAAACTATGGCTACACCTTC
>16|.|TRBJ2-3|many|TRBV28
CASSSPGAVGTDTQYF
TGTGCCAGCAGTTCCCCGGGGGCCGTTGGCACAGATACGCAGTATTTT
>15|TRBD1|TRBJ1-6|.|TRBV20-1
CSARDLAGGDSPLHF
TGCAGTGCTAGAGATCTTGCAGGGGGAGATTCACCCCTCCACTTT
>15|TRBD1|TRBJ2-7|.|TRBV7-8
CASSSPGTVSYEQYF
TGTGCCAGCAGCTCACCCGGGACAGTCTCCTACGAGCAGTACTTC
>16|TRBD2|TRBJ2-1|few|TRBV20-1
CSARDPLLAAYNEQFF
TGCAGTGCTAGAGATCCCTTGCTAGCGGCGTACAATGAGCAGTTCTTC
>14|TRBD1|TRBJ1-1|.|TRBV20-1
CSARPGQGNTEAFF
TGCAGTGCACGGCCGGGACAGGGAAACACTGAAGCTTTCTTT
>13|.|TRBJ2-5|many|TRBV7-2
CASSLEGTAAQYF
TGTGCCAGCAGCTTAGAAGGAACGGCGGCCCAGTACTTC
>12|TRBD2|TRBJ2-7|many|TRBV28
CASSSGLAGEYF
TGTGCCAGCAGTTCTGGACTAGCGGGAGAGTACTTC
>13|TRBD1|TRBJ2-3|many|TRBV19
CASKTGQTDTQYF
TGTGCCAGTAAGACAGGGCAGACAGATACGCAGTATTTT
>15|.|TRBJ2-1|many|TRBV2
CASSEIRSSGHEQFF
TGTGCCAGCAGTGAGATACGCAGCTCGGGCCATGAGCAGTTCTTC
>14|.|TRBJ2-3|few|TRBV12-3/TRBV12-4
CASSYTLGTDTQYF
TGTGCCAGCAGTTATACTCTAGGCACAGATACGCAGTATTTT
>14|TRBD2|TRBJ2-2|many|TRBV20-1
CSARPGGRTGELFF
TGCAGTGCGCGGCCGGGGGGAAGAACCGGGGAGCTGTTTTTT
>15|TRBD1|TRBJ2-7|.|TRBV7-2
CASSPNRGSSYEQYF
TGTGCCAGCAGCCCGAACAGGGGCTCATCCTACGAGCAGTACTTC
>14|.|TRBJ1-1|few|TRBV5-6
CASSYKPRNTEAFF
TGTGCCAGCAGCTACAAACCCAGGAACACTGAAGCTTTCTTT
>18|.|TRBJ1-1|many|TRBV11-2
CASSLALGGTLRNTEAFF
TGTGCCAGCAGCCTGGCCCTGGGAGGCACGCTACGGAACACTGAAGCTTTCTTT
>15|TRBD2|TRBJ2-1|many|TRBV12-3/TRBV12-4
CASSYRGGDRNEQFF
TGTGCCAGCAGCTACCGGGGAGGGGATCGGAATGAGCAGTTCTTC
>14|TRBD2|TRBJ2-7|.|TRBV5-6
CASSLPGGPREQYF
TGTGCCAGCAGCTTGCCGGGAGGGCCTCGCGAGCAGTACTTC
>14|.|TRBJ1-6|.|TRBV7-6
CASSQSRANSPLHF
TGTGCCAGCTCCCAGTCAAGGGCTAATTCACCCCTCCACTTT
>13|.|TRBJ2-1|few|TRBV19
CASSSGHYNEQFF
TGTGCCAGTAGCAGCGGCCACTACAATGAGCAGTTCTTC
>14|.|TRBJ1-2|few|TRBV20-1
CSAKGGGRAGGYTF
TGCAGTGCTAAGGGGGGTGGCAGGGCCGGTGGCTACACCTTC
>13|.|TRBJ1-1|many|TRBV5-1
CASSLVPDTEAFF
TGCGCCAGCAGCTTGGTACCTGACACTGAAGCTTTCTTT